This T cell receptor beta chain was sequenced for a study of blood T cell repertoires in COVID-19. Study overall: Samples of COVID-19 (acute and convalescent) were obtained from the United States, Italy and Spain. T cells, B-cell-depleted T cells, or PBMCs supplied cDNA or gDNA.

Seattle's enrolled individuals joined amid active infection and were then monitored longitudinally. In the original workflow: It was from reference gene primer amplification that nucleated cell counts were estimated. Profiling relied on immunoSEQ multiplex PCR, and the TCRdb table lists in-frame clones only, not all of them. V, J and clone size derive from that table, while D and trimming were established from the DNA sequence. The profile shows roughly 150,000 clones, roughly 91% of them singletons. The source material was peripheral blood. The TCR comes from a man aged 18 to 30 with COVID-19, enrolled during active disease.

The CDR3 spells CASSQDPEQGLFF. The DNA for the CDR3 is TGTGCCAGCAGCCAAGATCCCGAGCAGGGGCTGTTTTTT. J is TRBJ2-2 and V is TRBV3-1 (or the pseudogene TRBV3-2); possibly TRBD1 for D (5 bases). The CDR3 totals 13 residues. Looked up from germline, CDR1 is LGHDT and CDR2 is YNNKEL (reference sequence). The V end was cut by 0 bases, the J end by 13 bases, with 12 bases between.